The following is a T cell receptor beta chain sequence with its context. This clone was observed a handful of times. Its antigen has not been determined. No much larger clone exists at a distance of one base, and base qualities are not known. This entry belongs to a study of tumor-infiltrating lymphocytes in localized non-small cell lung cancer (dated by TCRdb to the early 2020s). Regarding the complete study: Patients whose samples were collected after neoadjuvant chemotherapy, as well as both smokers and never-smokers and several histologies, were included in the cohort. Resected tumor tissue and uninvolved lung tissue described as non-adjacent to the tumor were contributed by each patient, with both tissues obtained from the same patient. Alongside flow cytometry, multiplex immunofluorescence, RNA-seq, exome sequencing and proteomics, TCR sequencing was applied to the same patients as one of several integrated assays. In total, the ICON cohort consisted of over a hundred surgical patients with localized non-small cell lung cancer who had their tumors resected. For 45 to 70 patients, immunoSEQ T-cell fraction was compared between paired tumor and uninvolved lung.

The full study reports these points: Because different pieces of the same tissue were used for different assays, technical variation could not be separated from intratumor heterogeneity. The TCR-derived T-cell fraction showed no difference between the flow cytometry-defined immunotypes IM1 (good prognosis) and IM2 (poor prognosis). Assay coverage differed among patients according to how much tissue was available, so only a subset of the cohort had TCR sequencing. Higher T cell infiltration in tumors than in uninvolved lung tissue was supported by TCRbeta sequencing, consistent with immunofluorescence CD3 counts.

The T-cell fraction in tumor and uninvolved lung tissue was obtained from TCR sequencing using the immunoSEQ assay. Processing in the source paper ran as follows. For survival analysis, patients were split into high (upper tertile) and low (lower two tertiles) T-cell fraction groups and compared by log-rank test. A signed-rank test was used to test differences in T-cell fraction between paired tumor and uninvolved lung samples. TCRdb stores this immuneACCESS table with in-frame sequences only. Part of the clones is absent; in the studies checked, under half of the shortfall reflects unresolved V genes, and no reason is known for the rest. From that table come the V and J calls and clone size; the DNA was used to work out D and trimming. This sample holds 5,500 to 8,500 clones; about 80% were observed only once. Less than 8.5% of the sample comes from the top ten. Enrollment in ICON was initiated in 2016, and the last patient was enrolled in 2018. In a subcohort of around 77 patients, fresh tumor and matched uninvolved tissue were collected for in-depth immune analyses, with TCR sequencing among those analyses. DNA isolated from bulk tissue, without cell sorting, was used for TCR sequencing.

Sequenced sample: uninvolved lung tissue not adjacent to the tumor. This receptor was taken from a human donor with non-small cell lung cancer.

The nucleotides read TGTGCCAGCAGCCGTGGGACCAGAGGAGATACGCAGTATTTT. The encoded protein is CASSRGTRGDTQYF. The chain couples TRBV11-3 to TRBJ2-3; the D gene is tentatively TRBD1 or TRBD2, each matching 5 bases. From the cysteine up to the phenylalanine, the CDR3 has a length of 14 residues. Only CDR3 DNA remains: 42 bases, in frame from the first base. V and J are truncated by 5 bases and 5 bases respectively, leaving an intervening sequence of 14 bases. CDR1 is given as SGHNT and CDR2 as YENEEA, both from the germline V gene.